This T cell receptor beta chain was sequenced in a study of blood T cell repertoires in COVID-19. About the research overall: Samples of COVID-19 (acute and convalescent) were obtained from the United States, Italy and Spain.

Enrollment of patients from Seattle took place during active infection, with longitudinal follow-up. The V segment lost 5 bases and the J segment 7 bases; nucleotides outside the gene matches: 12. The CDR3 runs to 15 residues. Germline-derived CDR1 and CDR2 are MDHEN and SYDVKM. Per the original data handling: Amplification of reference gene primers provided the estimated nucleated cell counts. Here immunoSEQ multiplex PCR was the method, and the copy in TCRdb shows in-frame clones only, minus some. V, J and clone size are those of that table, while D and trimming were read from the DNA. The data show approximately 70,000 clones, 90% to 95% seen once.

The gene calls are TRBV28 and TRBJ1-2; TRBD1 matches 8 bases. Sample: peripheral blood. The sequence was obtained from a man aged 45-60 years with COVID-19, enrolled during active disease. This CDR3 is CASSPRTGRMFGYTF. In DNA form, the CDR3 reads TGTGCCAGCAGTCCAAGGACAGGGAGAATGTTTGGCTACACCTTC.